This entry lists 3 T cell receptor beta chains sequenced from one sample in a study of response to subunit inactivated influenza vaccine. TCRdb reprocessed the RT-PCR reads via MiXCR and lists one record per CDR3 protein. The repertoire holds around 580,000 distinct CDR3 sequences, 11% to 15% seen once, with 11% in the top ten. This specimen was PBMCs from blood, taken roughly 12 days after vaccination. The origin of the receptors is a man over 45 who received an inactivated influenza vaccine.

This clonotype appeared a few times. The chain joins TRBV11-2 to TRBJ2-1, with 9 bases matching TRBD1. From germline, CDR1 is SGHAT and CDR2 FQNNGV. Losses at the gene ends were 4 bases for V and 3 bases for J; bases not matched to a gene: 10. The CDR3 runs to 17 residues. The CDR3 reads CASSSRRPGQGYNEQFF. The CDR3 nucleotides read TGTGCCAGCAGCTCCCGTAGACCGGGACAGGGCTACAATGAGCAGTTCTTC.

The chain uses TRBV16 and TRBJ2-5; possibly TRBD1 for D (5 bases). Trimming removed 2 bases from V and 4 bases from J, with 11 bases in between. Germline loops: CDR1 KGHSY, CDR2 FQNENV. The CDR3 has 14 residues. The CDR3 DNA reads TGTGCCAGCAGCCAAAGGGGAAGAAGAGAGACCCAGTACTTC. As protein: CASSQRGRRETQYF.

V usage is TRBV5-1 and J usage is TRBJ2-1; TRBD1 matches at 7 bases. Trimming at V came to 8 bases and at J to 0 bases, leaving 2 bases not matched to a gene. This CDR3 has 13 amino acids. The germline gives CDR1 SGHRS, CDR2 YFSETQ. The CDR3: CASAGGSYNEQFF. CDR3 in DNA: TGCGCCAGTGCAGGGGGCTCCTACAATGAGCAGTTCTTC.